The sample holds many counts of the clone carrying this TCR beta chain. Its antigen is not known. The CDR3 covers 17 residues. The germline V gene encodes CDR1 SGDLS and CDR2 YYNGEE. V lost 0 bases to trimming and J lost 0 bases; unmatched junction nucleotides: 7. All patients were treatment-naive before thyroid surgery. These data belong to a study of metastatic and nonmetastatic thyroid tumors. Overall study results and limits: Malignant thyroid tumors reportedly exceeded benign nodules significantly in TCR beta diversity, with the difference appearing in blood and tumor.

TCRdb reprocessed the PCR reads using MiXCR. This sample has roughly 61,000 clones, with 4% to 4.5% found just once. The V and J genes are TRBV9 and TRBJ2-3; 7 nucleotides agree with TRBD2. This sequence was found in a female donor with papillary thyroid cancer or a benign thyroid nodule (not recorded which). Some clones in this sample may be carry-over from other donors' samples. Material for sequencing was blood. CDR3 DNA: TGTGCCAGCAGCGTAGGAACGGCGCGGGGGAGCACAGATACGCAGTATTTT. It is translated as CASSVGTARGSTDTQYF.